This T cell receptor (beta chain) derives from a study of shared clonotypes between healthy human individuals. At the level of the study: The study drew on a couple of women and a few men aged 18 to 49 as donors.

Template for every sorted-subset replicate PCR totaled around 200 ng DNA, tens of thousands of T cell genomes. This table comes from immunoSEQ multiplex PCR, and its TCRdb copy is limited to in-frame clones, with some not included. The sample comprises fewer than 3 million clones, 92% of which are singletons, and about 0.36% rests with the top ten. Per the germline V gene, CDR1 is SGHRS and CDR2 is YFSETQ. The CDR3 has 17 amino acids. The V gene lost 4 bases and the J gene lost 7 bases, with 24 bases spanning the gap. The rearrangement links TRBV5-1 to TRBJ1-5; TRBD1 is a possible D gene (5 bases). This TCR derives from a man between 18 and 29 years old in good health. Some clones in this sample may be carry-over from other donors' samples. The sequencing input was naive CD4+ T cells from PBMCs. Subset specified: CD45RA+ positively selected. The CDR3 DNA reads TGCGCCAGCAGCCCGGGTGCCGGGCAGGGAAAAGACCAGCCCCAGCATTTT. It encodes CASSPGAGQGKDQPQHF.